Below are 28 T cell receptor beta chains sequenced from a single sample in a study of Graves' ophthalmopathy and Graves' hyperthyroidism. The study amplified TCR beta CDR3 regions using RNA transcripts. HTBI-primed RT-PCR formed the first round, and a multiplex PCR formed the second. TCRdb reanalysed the multiplex PCR reads using MiXCR and keeps one entry per CDR3 protein. The sample records about 700,000 distinct CDR3 sequences, about two fifths being singletons. Specimen: peripheral blood. The source is an adult man with Graves' ophthalmopathy.

This clonotype was recorded a few times. This chain connects TRBV29-1 to TRBJ2-3; tentative D call: TRBD2 (6 bases). The CDR3 runs to 15 residues. V was clipped by 4 bases and J by 0 bases, with 14 bases between them. Germline CDR1 SQVTM, CDR2 ANQGSEA. The CDR3 loop is CSVGFSSDSTDTQYF. The DNA for the CDR3 is TGCAGCGTTGGCTTTTCTAGCGACAGCACAGATACGCAGTATTTT.

The V call is TRBV29-1, the J call TRBJ2-7, with 10 bases lining up with TRBD1. CDR3 length: 13 amino acids. The germline CDR1 and CDR2 sequences are SQVTM and ANQGSEA. V dropped 5 bases and J dropped 2; count of bases not matched to a gene: 3. CDR3 sequence (DNA): TGCAGCGTTACCGGGACAGGGGCCTACGAGCAGTACTTC. Residues: CSVTGTGAYEQYF.

With regard to this clonotype: The junction shows a germline mismatch at one end, possibly a read error. The chain joins TRBV2 to TRBJ2-7; 16 nucleotides align to TRBD2. CDR1 and CDR2 (germline): SNHLY, FYNNEI. The CDR3 consists of 17 residues. CDR3 in amino acids: CASSAGTSGGVNYGQYF. The DNA of the CDR3 is TGTGCCAGCAGTGCCGGGACTAGCGGGGGGGTTAACTACGGGCAGTACTTC.

The CDR3: CSARRGQDRHYGYTF. Here the CDR3 DNA reads TGCAGTGCTAGACGTGGACAGGACCGTCACTATGGCTACACCTTC. The chain is built from TRBV20-1 and TRBJ1-2, with 7 bases that match TRBD1. V lost 2 bases and J lost 3; bases outside the gene matches: 9. CDR1 and CDR2 from the germline V gene are DFQATT and SNEGSKA (reference sequence). This CDR3 region has 15 residues.

This clonotype has a count of ten or more. The V call is TRBV11-2, the J call TRBJ1-4; the D is unclear. Germline values: CDR1 SGHAT, CDR2 FQNNGV. CDR3 length: 12 residues. Trimming shortened V by 5 bases and J by 7 bases, and 8 bases separated the two germline ends. The CDR3: CASSAGREKLFF. CDR3 in DNA: TGTGCCAGCAGCGCGGGTCGTGAAAAACTGTTTTTT.

CDR3 DNA: TGTGCCATTCATTCCGGGACAGGGCCCGGGGAGCTGTTTTTT. It codes for CAIHSGTGPGELFF. The chain employs TRBV12-3 or TRBV12-4 and TRBJ2-2; 9 nucleotides agree with TRBD1. Trimming removed 10 bases from V and 6 bases from J; junction bases left unmatched: 9. CDR3 length equals 14 residues.

This chain connects TRBV7-9 to TRBJ1-2, with D possibly matching TRBD1 (6 bases). Trimming stripped 5 bases from V and 4 bases from J, with 17 bases between. The CDR3 has 15 amino acids. CDR1 is SEHNR, CDR2 FQNEAQ, per germline (reference sequence). DNA of the CDR3: TGTGCCAGCAGCCACAGGGAATCACAGATCTATGGCTACACCTTC. Its protein product is CASSHRESQIYGYTF.

The chain carries TRBV2 and TRBJ1-4; TRBD1 agrees at 7 bases. The CDR3 spans 12 residues. V lost 6 bases and J lost 9; bases outside the gene matches: 4. Germline V gene sequence: CDR1 SNHLY, CDR2 FYNNEI. CDR3 amino acids: CASRDRLKKLFF. CDR3 nucleotide sequence: TGTGCCAGCAGGGACAGGTTAAAAAAACTGTTTTTT. Based on the CDR3 plus reference TRBV2 and TRBJ1-4, the full variable domain is EPEVTQTPSHQVTQMGQEVILRCVPISNHLYFYWYRQILGQKVEFLVSFYNNEISEKSEIFDDQFSVERPDGSNFTLKIRSTKLEDSAMYFCASRDRLKKLFFGSGTQLSVL.

The V call is TRBV10-3, the J call TRBJ1-5; D possibly corresponds to TRBD1 (6 bases). The CDR3 extends over 12 amino acids. V dropped 11 bases and J dropped 6 bases, with 14 bases sitting between them. Germline values: CDR1 ENHRY, CDR2 SYGVKD. CDR3 DNA: TGTGCCTCTGGGGGGCGATCTCAGCCCCAGCATTTT. Its translation: CASGGRSQPQHF.

This clonotype was picked up many times. The CDR3 is CASSLASLGVSAGGLVFEAFF. DNA for the CDR3: TGTGCCAGCAGCTTAGCTAGTTTGGGGGTATCGGCAGGGGGCTTGGTCTTCGAAGCTTTCTTT. The gene calls are TRBV7-9 and TRBJ1-1; 8 nucleotides align to TRBD1. This CDR3 has 21 residues. Trimming took 0 bases from V and 8 from J; bases not matched to a gene: 26. Per the germline V gene, CDR1 is SEHNR and CDR2 is FQNEAQ (reference sequence).

Ten or more counts support this clonotype. CDR3: CASSERGDQPQHF. CDR3 coding DNA: TGTGCCAGCAGTGAACGGGGGGATCAGCCCCAGCATTTT. The chain has TRBV2 and TRBJ1-5, with D possibly being TRBD1 (5 bases). Per germline, CDR1 SNHLY and CDR2 FYNNEI. V dropped 2 bases and J dropped 5 bases, with 7 bases sitting between them. The CDR3 has 13 amino acids.

Notes on this clonotype: One junction end disagrees with the germline gene, perhaps due to a read error. The chain recombines TRBV19 with TRBJ1-5; weak D call: TRBD1 (6 bases). The length of the CDR3 is 14 residues. CDR1 LNHDA and CDR2 SQIVND come from the germline V gene (reference sequence). CDR3 sequence reads: CASKMRTDDQPRHF. The CDR3 DNA reads TGTGCCAGTAAGATGAGGACAGACGATCAGCCCCGGCATTTT.

The chain has TRBV3-1 and TRBJ2-7; D possibly matches TRBD1 or TRBD2 (5 bases each). CDR3 length: 13 amino acids. The V end lost 5 bases, the J end lost 6 bases, and 14 bases lay between the germline ends. Germline V gene sequence: CDR1 LGHDT, CDR2 YNNKEL (reference sequence). In nucleotides, the CDR3 is TGTGCCAGCAGCTTAACGCCGGGACCCGAGCAGTACTTC. Translated: CASSLTPGPEQYF.

Details on this clonotype: Relative to the germline gene, one junction end is altered; a read error may explain this. The rearrangement links TRBV7-9 to TRBJ1-5; D remains unclear. The CDR3 is 12 amino acids. Germline CDR1 and CDR2: SEHNR and FQNEAQ (reference sequence). The CDR3 loop is CASSPRTDAYWF. CDR3 bases: TGTGCCAGCAGCCCGAGAACTGACGCCTATTGGTTT.

Remarks on this clonotype: The junction differs from germline at one of its ends, possibly a read error. The chain carries TRBV25-1 and TRBJ1-2; 11 positions agree with TRBD1. There are 14 residues in the CDR3. Germline CDR1 and CDR2: MGHDK and SYGVNS. In nucleotides, the CDR3 is TGTGCCTGCAGCGTGGACAGGGGGCAGGGCGGCTACACCTTC. It is translated as CACSVDRGQGGYTF.

A word on this clonotype: Just one base apart from a much larger clone, this may be a read error. The chain couples TRBV7-2 to TRBJ2-7; TRBD2 might be the D (5 bases). In germline, CDR1 is SGHTA, CDR2 FQGNSA. The CDR3 length is 13 residues. CDR3 coding DNA: TGTTCCAGCAGCGCGGACTGGATTTCCGAGCAGTACTTC. This codes for CSSSADWISEQYF.

This clonotype was seen at least ten times. One end of the junction does not line up with germline, which may come from a read error. This chain connects TRBV2 to TRBJ1-1; D unclear. Germline V gene lookup returns CDR1 SNHLY and CDR2 FYNNEI. This CDR3 is built from 9 residues. Here the CDR3 DNA reads TGTGCCAGCAGTGCCCGGGAGCCTTTT. Its translation is CASSAREPF.

This clonotype was seen ten or more times. The chain couples TRBV9 to TRBJ1-5, with D unresolved. The CDR3 is made up of 14 amino acids. Germline V gives CDR1 SGDLS, CDR2 YYNGEE. V lost 0 bases to trimming and J lost 8 bases, with 12 bases between them. Here the CDR3 reads CASSVGARAEPQHF. CDR3 in DNA: TGTGCCAGCAGCGTAGGTGCCCGCGCCGAGCCCCAGCATTTT.

This clonotype was counted ten times or more. The genes are TRBV19 and TRBJ1-1, with D tentatively TRBD1 (5 bases). The CDR3 contains 15 residues. Germline V gene data show CDR1 as LNHDA and CDR2 as SQIVND (reference sequence). V lost 6 bases to trimming and J lost 1 base, with 15 bases between them. The CDR3 sequence is CASRSPGTANTEAFF. The CDR3, as DNA: TGTGCCAGTAGGTCTCCCGGGACTGCGAACACTGAAGCTTTCTTT.

The chain links TRBV7-2 to TRBJ1-5; D uncertain. The CDR3 consists of 15 residues. Germline V gene sequence: CDR1 SGHTA, CDR2 FQGNSA. V lost 5 bases, J lost 11 bases, and 22 bases lay in between. CDR3 protein: CASSLRASRVETQHF. As DNA, the CDR3 is TGTGCCAGCAGCCTAAGGGCGTCCCGGGTAGAGACCCAGCATTTT.

For this clonotype: Germline is not matched at one junction end, which may reflect a read error. The chain is built from TRBV12-3 or TRBV12-4 and TRBJ1-1; D ambiguous. The CDR3 covers 15 residues. The CDR3 is CASSLTYEMNTEVFF. CDR3 in DNA: TGTGCCAGCAGCTTGACATATGAAATGAACACTGAAGTTTTCTTT.

This clonotype was detected ten times or more. The chain carries TRBV7-6 and TRBJ2-7; possible D gene TRBD2, 5 bases. Trimming took 3 bases from V and 7 from J, leaving 13 bases between them. The CDR3 totals 13 residues. In germline, CDR1 is SGHVS, CDR2 FNYEAQ. CDR3 sequence (DNA): TGTGCCAGCAGCTTCGACTACGGCCGGGAGCAGTACTTC. Encoded protein: CASSFDYGREQYF.

At least ten counts were recorded for this clonotype. The CDR3 sequence is CASSFQVGGRVPYEQYF. DNA of the CDR3: TGTGCCAGCAGCTTTCAAGTGGGGGGCAGGGTCCCCTACGAGCAGTACTTC. V and J are TRBV7-8 and TRBJ2-7, with D perhaps assigned TRBD1 or TRBD2 (6 bases each). V was trimmed by 3 bases and J by 2 bases, leaving 20 bases between them. Germline CDR1 and CDR2: SGHVS and FQNEAQ. This CDR3 spans 17 amino acids.

This clonotype turned up a few times. This chain connects TRBV5-4 to TRBJ2-5; 9 bases agree with TRBD1. Germline-derived CDR1 and CDR2 are SGHNT and YYREEE (reference sequence). The trim removed 3 bases at V and 5 bases at J, leaving 11 bases unmatched. The CDR3 consists of 16 residues. In DNA form, the CDR3 reads TGTGCCAGCAGCTCCCGGGGACAGGGTGTAGGGGAGACCCAGTACTTC. Its translation: CASSSRGQGVGETQYF.

Only one count was recorded for this clonotype. The chain recombines TRBV19 with TRBJ2-2; perhaps TRBD2 as D (6 bases). The length of the CDR3 is 14 residues. V was clipped by 11 bases and J by 0 bases, with 13 bases between them. Per the germline V gene, CDR1 is LNHDA and CDR2 is SQIVND (reference sequence). The CDR3 loop is CAWSRDSNTGELFF. The DNA of the CDR3 is TGTGCCTGGAGTCGGGACTCGAACACCGGGGAGCTGTTTTTT.

This clonotype showed up just once. It is likely a read error, because the conserved phenylalanine at the end of the CDR3 is missing. The DNA is omitted, as the CDR3 cannot be located on it reliably, and the CDR3 follows TCRdb's listing. The chain recombines TRBV5-1 with TRBJ2-6; the D call TRBD2 from the table was never checked on the DNA. CDR1 and CDR2 (germline): SGHRS, YFSETQ. Termini included, the CDR3 measures 12 amino acids. CDR3 in amino acids: CASSRQGQPANT.

This clonotype has more than one count but fewer than ten. The V and J genes are TRBV27 and TRBJ2-7, with D hard to call. V shed 3 bases and J shed 5 bases, with 11 bases lying between them. Germline assignment: CDR1 MNHEY and CDR2 SMNVEV (reference sequence). This CDR3 region has 13 residues. As DNA, the CDR3 is TGTGCCAGCAGTTTTGGTCCATGGGACGAGCAGTACTTC. Translation gives CASSFGPWDEQYF.

This clonotype was counted a few times. The V and J genes are TRBV5-6 and TRBJ2-7; 9 bases align to TRBD1. The CDR3 spans 15 residues. Germline CDR1 and CDR2: SGHDT and YYEEEE. Trimming removed 0 bases from V and 3 bases from J; junction bases left unmatched: 4. The CDR3 spells CASSLGLDRGYEQYF. The CDR3 DNA reads as TGTGCCAGCAGCTTGGGTTTGGACAGGGGCTACGAGCAGTACTTC.